The 14 T cell receptor beta chains below come from one sample, sequenced in a study of T cell repertoires in cytomegalovirus infection. TCRdb re-derived calls from the reads in MiXCR, one entry per CDR3 protein. The sample carries just over 450,000 distinct CDR3 sequences, roughly 42% recorded once. Their target antigens are unknown. This specimen was cultured PBMCs, taken from culture after CMV antigen stimulation. The receptors originated from a human donor in good health (CMV status not recorded). Some clones in this sample may be carry-over from other donors' samples.

The V call is TRBV19, the J call TRBJ2-7, with D perhaps TRBD1 (6 bases). The CDR3 consists of 15 residues. Germline V gene lookup returns CDR1 LNHDA and CDR2 SQIVND (reference sequence). Trimming shortened V by 1 base and J by 4 bases, and 14 bases separated the two germline ends. CDR3 residues: CASSIGGLRGYEQYF. The DNA of the CDR3 is TGTGCCAGTAGTATAGGAGGTTTGAGGGGGTACGAGCAGTACTTC.

V is TRBV7-4 and J is TRBJ2-2; D is uncertain. The germline gives CDR1 SGHVT, CDR2 SQSDAQ. The length of the CDR3 is 15 residues. Trimming left V 3 bases short and J 6 bases short, with 14 bases between. CDR3 region: CASSLLLFKPGELFF. The CDR3, as DNA: TGTGCCAGCAGCTTGCTCCTTTTTAAGCCCGGGGAGCTGTTTTTT. Using reference TRBV7-4 and TRBJ2-2 for the parts outside the CDR3, the full variable domain is GAGVSQSPRYKVAKRGRDVALRCDSISGHVTLYWYRQTLGQGSEVLTYSQSDAQRDKSGRPSGRFSAERPERSVSTLKIQRTEQGDSAVYLCASSLLLFKPGELFFGEGSRLTVL.

This chain connects TRBV27 to TRBJ1-5; weak D call: TRBD1 (5 bases). The germline V gene has CDR1 MNHEY and CDR2 SMNVEV (reference sequence). There are 16 residues in the CDR3. With 1 base removed from V and 0 bases from J, the gap between germline ends came to 10 bases. DNA for the CDR3: TGTGCCAGCAGTTTATATTGGGGCGATAGCAATCAGCCCCAGCATTTT. The encoded protein is CASSLYWGDSNQPQHF.

On this clonotype: A much larger clone is a single base away; this may be a read error. The chain couples TRBV7-2 to TRBJ2-1; TRBD2 might be the D (5 bases). Germline CDR1 SGHTA, CDR2 FQGNSA. Trimming took off 5 bases at V and 9 bases at J, with 14 bases between the two ends. This CDR3 contains 13 residues. Here the CDR3 DNA reads TGTGCCAGCAGCGGAGGCCCGGGTGCTGAGCAGTTCTTC. It yields the protein CASSGGPGAEQFF.

The chain carries TRBV7-2 and TRBJ2-7, with TRBD2 matching 9 bases. The CDR3 has 15 residues. The trim removed 4 bases at V and 4 bases at J, leaving 8 bases unmatched. CDR1 and CDR2 from the germline V gene are SGHTA and FQGNSA. The DNA for the CDR3 is TGTGCCAGCAGCTACCGGGCTAGCGGGAATTACGAGCAGTACTTC. It encodes CASSYRASGNYEQYF.

The chain links TRBV15 to TRBJ1-2, with TRBD1 matching over 9 bases. The CDR3 totals 14 residues. The trim removed 3 bases at V and 5 bases at J, leaving 4 bases unmatched. Germline V gene sequence: CDR1 LNHNV, CDR2 YYDKDF (reference sequence). The CDR3 bases are TGTGCCACCAGCAGGGACAGGGGATTTTATGGCTACACCTTC. It translates to CATSRDRGFYGYTF.

A few counts support this clonotype. The J gene is TRBJ2-5, the V gene TRBV7-2; possible D gene TRBD2, 5 bases. The ends were cut back, 5 bases at V and 4 bases at J, with 17 bases in the middle. Germline V gene sequence: CDR1 SGHTA, CDR2 FQGNSA. The CDR3 has 15 residues. CDR3 nucleotides: TGTGCCAGCAGCCGCCGCCCTGGACTTTCAGAGACCCAGTACTTC. Translation: CASSRRPGLSETQYF.

The chain carries TRBV7-2 and TRBJ1-1; D is unresolved. CDR3 length equals 13 residues. Between the trimmed V and J ends, which lost 5 bases and 6 bases, there was a span of 13 bases. From germline, CDR1 is SGHTA and CDR2 FQGNSA. CDR3 sequence: CASSRGRTPEAFF. The CDR3 DNA reads as TGTGCCAGCAGCCGAGGGAGAACCCCTGAAGCTTTCTTT.

This clonotype was seen a handful of times. V is TRBV7-9 and J is TRBJ1-5, with D uncertain. CDR1 SEHNR and CDR2 FQNEAQ come from the germline V gene (reference sequence). V dropped 0 bases and J dropped 7 bases, with 7 bases sitting between them. The CDR3 is 13 residues long. The CDR3 spells CASSLAGGQPQHF. The DNA of the CDR3 is TGTGCCAGCAGCTTAGCGGGTGGACAGCCCCAGCATTTT.

In its sample, this clonotype was seen a few times. The chain carries TRBV12-3 or TRBV12-4 and TRBJ2-5; the match to TRBD2 covers 7 bases. The junction had 15 bases not matched to a gene; V was cut back by 6 bases and J by 5 bases. The CDR3 consists of 16 residues. CDR3 DNA: TGTGCCAGCAGGCCACCCCGGGACGGGAGGTTGGAGACCCAGTACTTC. Translating it yields CASRPPRDGRLETQYF.

The V and J genes are TRBV7-4 and TRBJ2-7; D possibly corresponds to TRBD2 (6 bases). This CDR3 spans 13 amino acids. Trimming removed 4 bases at V and 3 bases at J, with 10 bases between. Germline V gives CDR1 SGHVT, CDR2 SQSDAQ. Here the CDR3 reads CASSSGGIYEQYF. In DNA, the CDR3 is TGTGCCAGCAGCTCCGGGGGTATCTACGAGCAGTACTTC.

This clonotype was counted ten times or more. The chain recombines TRBV7-2 with TRBJ2-3; 13 bases fit TRBD2. Germline V gene sequence: CDR1 SGHTA, CDR2 FQGNSA. V lost 4 bases to trimming and J lost 2 bases; unmatched junction nucleotides: 9. This CDR3 has 18 residues. DNA for the CDR3: TGTGCCAGCAGCTCCCGACAACTAGCGGGAGGGCCCACAGATACGCAGTATTTT. Protein sequence: CASSSRQLAGGPTDTQYF. Variable domain in full (rest from reference TRBV7-2 and TRBJ2-3): GAGVSQSPSNKVTEKGKDVELRCDPISGHTALYWYRQSLGQGLEFLIYFQGNSAPDKSGLPSDRFSAERTGGSVSTLTIQRTQQEDSAVYLCASSSRQLAGGPTDTQYFGPGTRLTVL.

This chain uses TRBV2 with TRBJ2-1, with 11 bases aligning to TRBD1. In germline, CDR1 is SNHLY, CDR2 FYNNEI. Germline trimming cut 5 bases from V and 5 bases from J; bases unmatched to any gene: 5. The CDR3 totals 15 residues. CDR3 sequence: CASSYGTGGNNEQFF. The DNA for the CDR3 is TGTGCCAGCAGTTATGGGACAGGGGGGAACAATGAGCAGTTCTTC.

This sequence joins TRBV16 and TRBJ2-1; TRBD1 is a possible D gene (6 bases). Germline CDR1 is KGHSY and CDR2 is FQNENV. This CDR3 has 13 amino acids. The germline V and J ends were trimmed by 4 bases and 5 bases, with 9 bases remaining between them. CDR3 loop: CASSLRQDNEQFF. The CDR3 nucleotides are TGTGCCAGCAGCCTTCGACAGGACAATGAGCAGTTCTTC.